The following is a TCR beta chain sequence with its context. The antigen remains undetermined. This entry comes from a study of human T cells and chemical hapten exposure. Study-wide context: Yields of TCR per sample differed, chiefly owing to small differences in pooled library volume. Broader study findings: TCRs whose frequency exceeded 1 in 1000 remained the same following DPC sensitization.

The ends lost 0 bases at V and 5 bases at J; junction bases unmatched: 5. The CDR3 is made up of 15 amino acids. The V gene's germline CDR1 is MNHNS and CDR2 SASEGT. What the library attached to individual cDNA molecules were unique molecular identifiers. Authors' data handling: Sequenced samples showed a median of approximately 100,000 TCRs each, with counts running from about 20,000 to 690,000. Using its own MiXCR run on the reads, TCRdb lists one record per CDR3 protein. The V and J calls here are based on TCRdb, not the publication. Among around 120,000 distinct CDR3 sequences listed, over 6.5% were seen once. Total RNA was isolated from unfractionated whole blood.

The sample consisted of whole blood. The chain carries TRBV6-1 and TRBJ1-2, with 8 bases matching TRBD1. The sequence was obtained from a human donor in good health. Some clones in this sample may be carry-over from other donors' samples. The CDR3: CASSEAQGAGYGYTF. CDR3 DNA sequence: TGTGCCAGCAGTGAAGCGCAGGGGGCGGGATATGGCTACACCTTC.